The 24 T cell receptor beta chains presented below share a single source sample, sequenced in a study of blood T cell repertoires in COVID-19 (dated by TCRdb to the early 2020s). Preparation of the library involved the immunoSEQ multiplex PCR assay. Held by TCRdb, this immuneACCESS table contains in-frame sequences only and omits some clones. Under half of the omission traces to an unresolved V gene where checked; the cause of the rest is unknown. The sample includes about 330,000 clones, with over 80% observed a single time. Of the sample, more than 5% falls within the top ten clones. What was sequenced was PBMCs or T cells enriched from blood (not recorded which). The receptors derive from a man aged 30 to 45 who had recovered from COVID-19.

The CDR3 bases are TGCGCCAGCAGCTTTCAACAGGGTTCGCATGGCTACACCTTC. Its protein product is CASSFQQGSHGYTF. The chain carries TRBV5-1 and TRBJ1-2; possibly TRBD1 for D (6 bases). Trimming cost V 2 bases and J 6 bases, with 14 bases left between them. The length of the CDR3 is 14 residues. Germline values: CDR1 SGHRS, CDR2 YFSETQ.

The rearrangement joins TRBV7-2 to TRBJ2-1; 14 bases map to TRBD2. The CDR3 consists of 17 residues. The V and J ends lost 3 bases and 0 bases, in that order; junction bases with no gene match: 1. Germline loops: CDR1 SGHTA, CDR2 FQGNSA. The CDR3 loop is CASSLGLAGVSYNEQFF. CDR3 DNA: TGTGCCAGCAGCTTGGGACTAGCGGGGGTCTCCTACAATGAGCAGTTCTTC.

The chain's CDR3 is CASSLAPRANSEQFF. For the CDR3, the DNA is TGTGCCAGCAGCTTGGCCCCCAGGGCGAATAGTGAGCAGTTCTTC. The rearrangement joins TRBV5-8 to TRBJ2-1, with a weak D call TRBD1 (5 bases). The germline CDR1 and CDR2 sequences are SGHTS and YDEGEE. This CDR3 spans 15 amino acids. V was shortened by 0 bases and J by 9 bases, with 16 bases between the two germline ends.

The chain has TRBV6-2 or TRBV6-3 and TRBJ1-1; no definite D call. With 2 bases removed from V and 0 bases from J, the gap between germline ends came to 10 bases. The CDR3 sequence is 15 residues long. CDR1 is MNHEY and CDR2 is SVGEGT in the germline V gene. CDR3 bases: TGTGCCAGCAGTTACGGAGGAGGCTTGAACACTGAAGCTTTCTTT. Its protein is CASSYGGGLNTEAFF.

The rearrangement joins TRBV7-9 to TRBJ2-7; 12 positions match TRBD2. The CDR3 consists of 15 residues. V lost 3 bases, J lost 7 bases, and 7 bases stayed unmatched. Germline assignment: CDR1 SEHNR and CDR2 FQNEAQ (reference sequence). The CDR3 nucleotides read TGTGCCAGCAGCTTGGATCGTACTAGCGGGGGGGAGCAGTACTTC. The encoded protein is CASSLDRTSGGEQYF. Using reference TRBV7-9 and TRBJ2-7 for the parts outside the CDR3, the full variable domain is DTGVSQNPRHKITKRGQNVTFRCDPISEHNRLYWYRQTLGQGPEFLTYFQNEAQLEKSRLLSDRFSAERPKGSFSTLEIQRTEQGDSAMYLCASSLDRTSGGEQYFGPGTRLTVT.

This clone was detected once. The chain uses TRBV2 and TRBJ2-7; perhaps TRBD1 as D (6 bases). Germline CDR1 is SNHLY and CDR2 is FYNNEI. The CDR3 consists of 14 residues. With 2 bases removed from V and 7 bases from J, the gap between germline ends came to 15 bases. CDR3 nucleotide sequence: TGTGCCAGCAGTGAAACAGGGTGGGTCGGGGAGCAGTACTTC. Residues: CASSETGWVGEQYF.

The CDR3 spells CAISEVGREETQYF. DNA for the CDR3: TGTGCCATCAGTGAGGTGGGCAGGGAAGAGACCCAGTACTTC. The V call is TRBV10-3, the J call TRBJ2-5, with D maybe TRBD1 (5 bases). The CDR3 covers 14 residues. Trimming pared 2 bases from V and 3 bases from J, leaving 10 bases between. Per germline, CDR1 ENHRY and CDR2 SYGVKD.

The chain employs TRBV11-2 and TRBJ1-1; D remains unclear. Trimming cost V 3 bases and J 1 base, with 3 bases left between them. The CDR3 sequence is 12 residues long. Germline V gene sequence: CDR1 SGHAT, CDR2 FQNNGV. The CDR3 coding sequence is TGTGCCAGCAGCTTTAGGAACACTGAAGCTTTCTTT. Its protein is CASSFRNTEAFF.

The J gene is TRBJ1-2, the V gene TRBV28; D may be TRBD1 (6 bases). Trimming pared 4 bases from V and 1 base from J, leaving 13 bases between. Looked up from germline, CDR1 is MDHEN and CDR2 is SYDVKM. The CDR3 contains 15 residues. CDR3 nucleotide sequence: TGTGCCAGCAGTTGGCAACAGGGAAATAACTATGGCTACACCTTC. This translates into CASSWQQGNNYGYTF.

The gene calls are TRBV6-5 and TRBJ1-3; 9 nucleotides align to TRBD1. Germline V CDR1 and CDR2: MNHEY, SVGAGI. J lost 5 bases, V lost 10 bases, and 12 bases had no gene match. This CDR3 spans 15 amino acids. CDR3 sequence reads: CATNSGTGPRNTIYF. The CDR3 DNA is TGTGCCACTAACTCCGGGACAGGGCCCAGAAACACCATATATTTT.

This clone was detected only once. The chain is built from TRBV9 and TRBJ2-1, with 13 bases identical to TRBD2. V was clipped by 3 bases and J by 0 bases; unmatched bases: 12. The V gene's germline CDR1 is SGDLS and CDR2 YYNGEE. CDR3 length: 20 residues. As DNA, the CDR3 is TGTGCCAGCAGCGCCAGGACTAGCGGGGGACAACAGAGCTCCTACAATGAGCAGTTCTTC. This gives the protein CASSARTSGGQQSSYNEQFF.

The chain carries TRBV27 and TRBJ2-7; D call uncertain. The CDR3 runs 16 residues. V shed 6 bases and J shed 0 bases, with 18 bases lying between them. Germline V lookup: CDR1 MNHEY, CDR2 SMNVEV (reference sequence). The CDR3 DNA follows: TGTGCCAGCAGCTCCCCGGTGAAGTCGTCCTCCTACGAGCAGTACTTC. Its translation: CASSSPVKSSSYEQYF.

CDR3 sequence (DNA): TGTGCTAGTGGTTTGGTACTGGCGAACACCGGGGAGCTGTTTTTT. This codes for CASGLVLANTGELFF. This chain connects TRBV12-5 to TRBJ2-2; D call uncertain. With 0 bases removed from V and 0 bases from J, the gap between germline ends came to 5 bases. Germline loops: CDR1 LGHNT, CDR2 FRNRAP. This CDR3 has 15 residues.

The CDR3 loop is CASSTGTVNREKLFF. The CDR3 DNA reads TGTGCCAGCAGCACTGGGACAGTAAATAGAGAAAAACTGTTTTTT. J is TRBJ1-4 and V is TRBV11-2, with 7 bases aligning to TRBD1. The CDR3 is made up of 15 amino acids. The V and J ends lost 5 bases and 8 bases, in that order; junction bases with no gene match: 11. From germline, CDR1 is SGHAT and CDR2 FQNNGV.

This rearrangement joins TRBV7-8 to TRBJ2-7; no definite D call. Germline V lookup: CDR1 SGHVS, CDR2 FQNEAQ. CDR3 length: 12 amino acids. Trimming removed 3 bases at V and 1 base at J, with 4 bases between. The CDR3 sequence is CASSLESYEQYF. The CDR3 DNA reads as TGTGCCAGCAGCTTGGAGTCCTACGAGCAGTACTTC.

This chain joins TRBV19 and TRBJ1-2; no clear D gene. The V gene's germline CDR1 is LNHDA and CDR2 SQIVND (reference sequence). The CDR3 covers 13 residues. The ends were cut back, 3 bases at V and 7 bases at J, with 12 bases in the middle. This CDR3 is CASSIGSSGGYTF. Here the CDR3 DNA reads TGTGCCAGTAGTATTGGGAGCAGTGGTGGCTACACCTTC.

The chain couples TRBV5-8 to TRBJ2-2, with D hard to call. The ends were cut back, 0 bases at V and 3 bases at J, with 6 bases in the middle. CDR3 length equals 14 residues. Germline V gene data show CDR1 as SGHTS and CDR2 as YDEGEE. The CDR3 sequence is CASSLDQDTGELFF. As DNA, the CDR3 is TGTGCCAGCAGCTTGGACCAGGACACCGGGGAGCTGTTTTTT.

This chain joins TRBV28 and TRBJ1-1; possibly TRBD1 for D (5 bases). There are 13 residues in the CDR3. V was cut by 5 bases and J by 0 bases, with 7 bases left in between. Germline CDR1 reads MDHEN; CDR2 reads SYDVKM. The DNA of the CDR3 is TGTGCCAGCAGTCCAGGGTTGAACACTGAAGCTTTCTTT. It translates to CASSPGLNTEAFF.

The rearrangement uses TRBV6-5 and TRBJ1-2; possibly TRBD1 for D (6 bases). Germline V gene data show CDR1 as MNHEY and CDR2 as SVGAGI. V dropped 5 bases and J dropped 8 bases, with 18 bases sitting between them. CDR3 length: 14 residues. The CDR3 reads CASSPTTGLRGYTF. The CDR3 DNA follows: TGTGCCAGCAGTCCTACCACAGGGTTGAGAGGCTACACCTTC.

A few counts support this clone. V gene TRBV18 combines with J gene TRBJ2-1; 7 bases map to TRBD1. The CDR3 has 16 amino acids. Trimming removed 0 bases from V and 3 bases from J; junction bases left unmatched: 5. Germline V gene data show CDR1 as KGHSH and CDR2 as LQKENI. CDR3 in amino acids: CASSPPTGVGYNEQFF. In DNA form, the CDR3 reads TGTGCCAGCTCACCACCTACAGGGGTGGGCTACAATGAGCAGTTCTTC.

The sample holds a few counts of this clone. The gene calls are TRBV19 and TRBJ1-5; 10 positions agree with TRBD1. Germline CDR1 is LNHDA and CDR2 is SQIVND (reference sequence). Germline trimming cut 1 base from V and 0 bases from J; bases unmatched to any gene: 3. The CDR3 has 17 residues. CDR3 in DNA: TGTGCCAGTAGTATAGGCTGGACAGGGGGTAGCAATCAGCCCCAGCATTTT. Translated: CASSIGWTGGSNQPQHF.

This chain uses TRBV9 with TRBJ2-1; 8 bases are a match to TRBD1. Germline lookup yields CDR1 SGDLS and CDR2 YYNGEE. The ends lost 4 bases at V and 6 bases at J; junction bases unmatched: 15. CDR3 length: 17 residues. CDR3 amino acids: CASSPQPQGAVSNEQFF. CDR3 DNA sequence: TGTGCCAGCAGCCCACAACCCCAGGGGGCGGTTAGCAATGAGCAGTTCTTC. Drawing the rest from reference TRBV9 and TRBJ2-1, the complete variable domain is DSGVTQTPKHLITATGQRVTLRCSPRSGDLSVYWYQQSLDQGLQFLIQYYNGEERAKGNILERFSAQQFPDLHSELNLSSLELGDSALYFCASSPQPQGAVSNEQFFGPGTRLTVL.

CDR3 coding DNA: TGTGCCAGCAGAAAAAGGGGACAGGGGGCGTGGACCGGGGAGCTGTTTTTT. Its protein is CASRKRGQGAWTGELFF. The genes are TRBV5-4 and TRBJ2-2; TRBD1 matches 12 bases. The V gene end was trimmed by 5 bases and the J gene end by 5 bases; junction bases not matched to a gene: 10. Germline values: CDR1 SGHNT, CDR2 YYREEE (reference sequence). This CDR3 is built from 17 residues. Based on the CDR3 plus reference TRBV5-4 and TRBJ2-2, the full variable domain is ETGVTQSPTHLIKTRGQQVTLRCSSQSGHNTVSWYQQALGQGPQFIFQYYREEENGRGNFPPRFSGLQFPNYSSELNVNALELDDSALYLCASRKRGQGAWTGELFFGEGSRLTVL.

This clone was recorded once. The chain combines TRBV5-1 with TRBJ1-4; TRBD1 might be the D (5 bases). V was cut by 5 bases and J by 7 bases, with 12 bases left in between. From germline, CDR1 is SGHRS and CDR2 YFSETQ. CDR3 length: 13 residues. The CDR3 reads CASRRATGEKLFF. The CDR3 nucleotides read TGCGCCAGCAGAAGAGCTACAGGTGAAAAACTGTTTTTT.